The 28 T cell receptor beta chains given below trace back to one sample, sequenced in a study of neurological immune-mediated disorders. TCRdb reanalysed the 5' RACE reads using MiXCR and keeps one entry per CDR3 protein. The top ten hold around 3.4% of the sample, which has some 57,000 distinct CDR3 sequences, under 5.5% seen once. Sample: PBMCs. The receptor source for this set is a woman between 50 and 59 years old with multiple sclerosis.

This clonotype is medium-sized within its sample. V is TRBV5-1 and J is TRBJ1-1; maybe TRBD1 (5 bases). Trimming stripped 1 base from V and 0 bases from J, with 13 bases between. The germline V gene has CDR1 SGHRS and CDR2 YFSETQ. The CDR3 runs to 16 residues. CDR3 sequence reads: CASSLIGGGVNTEAFF. The CDR3 nucleotides are TGCGCCAGCAGCTTGATCGGTGGGGGAGTGAACACTGAAGCTTTCTTT.

There are many counts of this clonotype. CDR3 loop: CASSAGLPRANSPLHF. CDR3 nucleotide sequence: TGTGCCAGCAGCGCCGGGCTCCCCCGAGCTAATTCACCCCTCCACTTT. This sequence joins TRBV6-5 and TRBJ1-6; unclear D gene. CDR1 is MNHEY and CDR2 is SVGAGI in the germline V gene. Trimming removed 6 bases at V and 6 bases at J, with 18 bases between. This CDR3 is built from 16 residues.

This clonotype showed up just a few times. The chain links TRBV6-5 to TRBJ2-1, with a possible D match to TRBD1 (5 bases). CDR1 MNHEY and CDR2 SVGAGI come from the germline V gene. The CDR3 contains 13 residues. CDR3 sequence reads: CAAGAVSYNEQFF. The CDR3 bases are TGTGCAGCTGGGGCAGTTTCCTACAATGAGCAGTTCTTC.

This clonotype was observed at least ten times. The chain couples TRBV7-2 to TRBJ2-7, with D hard to call. Germline CDR1 and CDR2: SGHTA and FQGNSA. Trimming pared 8 bases from V and 1 base from J, leaving 15 bases between. This CDR3 comprises 14 residues. Here the CDR3 reads CASLHPRDSYEQYF. In DNA, the CDR3 is TGTGCCAGCTTACACCCCAGAGATTCCTACGAGCAGTACTTC.

There are many counts of this clonotype. V usage is TRBV3-1 and J usage is TRBJ1-1; D uncertain. Looked up from germline, CDR1 is LGHDT and CDR2 is YNNKEL (reference sequence). CDR3 length: 12 amino acids. V was clipped by 2 bases and J by 3 bases, with 4 bases between them. CDR3 sequence: CASSQPDTEAFF. DNA of the CDR3: TGTGCCAGCAGCCAACCCGACACTGAAGCTTTCTTT.

This clonotype was seen ten or more times. The rearrangement uses TRBV9 and TRBJ2-3; 7 bases map to TRBD1. Germline V gene sequence: CDR1 SGDLS, CDR2 YYNGEE. This CDR3 has 15 residues. The V segment lost 7 bases and the J segment 1 base; nucleotides outside the gene matches: 9. CDR3 residues: CASGQEGAGTDTQYF. The CDR3 region has the DNA TGTGCCAGCGGCCAAGAGGGGGCCGGCACAGATACGCAGTATTTT.

As for this clonotype: A much bigger clone sits one base away, suggesting this may be a read error. The genes are TRBV20-1 and TRBJ2-1, with D uncertain. This CDR3 is built from 12 residues. Germline V gene data show CDR1 as DFQATT and CDR2 as SNEGSKA (reference sequence). The CDR3 bases are TGCAGTTCTAGAGATATGCATTTTGAGCAGTTCTTC. Protein sequence: CSSRDMHFEQFF.

This clonotype was observed many times. The chain employs TRBV3-1 and TRBJ2-1, with 7 bases that match TRBD1. Germline V lookup: CDR1 LGHDT, CDR2 YNNKEL (reference sequence). This CDR3 has 18 amino acids. V dropped 2 bases and J dropped 12; count of bases not matched to a gene: 22. DNA for the CDR3: TGTGCCAGCAGCCAAACAACCTTCAACAGGGGTAGTTTTAAGGGGCAGTTCTTC. Translating it yields CASSQTTFNRGSFKGQFF.

With respect to this clonotype: The junction departs from the called germline gene at one end, perhaps through a read error. This chain links TRBV12-3 or TRBV12-4 with TRBJ1-6; 9 bases agree with TRBD1. This CDR3 has 15 amino acids. CDR3 coding DNA: TGTGCCAGCACCCAGACAGGGGGATATAATTCACCCCTCAACTTT. Encoded protein: CASTQTGGYNSPLNF.

Turning to this clonotype: A single base separates this from a much larger clone, so it may be a read error. The chain has TRBV9 and TRBJ2-1; 8 positions agree with TRBD2. Trimming cost V 1 base and J 8 bases; bases outside gene matches: 14. Germline CDR1 is SGDLS and CDR2 is YYNGEE. The CDR3 has 17 amino acids. CDR3 coding DNA: TGTGCCAGCAGCGTATTCTCCGGGACTAGAGGGGGGGATGAGCAGTTCTTC. Protein product: CASSVFSGTRGGDEQFF.

Remarks on this clonotype: A much larger clone is a single base away; this may be a read error. The rearrangement joins TRBV20-1 to TRBJ2-7, with D tentatively TRBD1 (5 bases). This CDR3 is 11 amino acids long. V was shortened by 5 bases and J by 5 bases, with 10 bases between the two germline ends. Germline V gene data show CDR1 as DFQATT and CDR2 as SNEGSKA (reference sequence). CDR3: CSAQRGNEQYF. CDR3 DNA sequence: TGCAGTGCTCAAAGGGGAAACGAGCAGTACTTC.

This clonotype was detected only a few times. V gene TRBV12-3 or TRBV12-4 combines with J gene TRBJ2-2, with D maybe TRBD2 (5 bases). Deletions cut 5 bases from V and 0 bases from J, with 16 bases between. This CDR3 region has 17 residues. The CDR3 region has the DNA TGTGCCAGCAGTCCGCAAGCATCAGCGGCGAACACCGGGGAGCTGTTTTTT. It is translated as CASSPQASAANTGELFF.

This clonotype was recorded many times. This sequence joins TRBV7-2 and TRBJ2-6; D ambiguous. Looked up from germline, CDR1 is SGHTA and CDR2 is FQGNSA. CDR3 size: 16 residues. Trimming removed 2 bases at V and 0 bases at J, with 8 bases between. CDR3 coding DNA: TGTGCCAGCAGCTTACGGGCCCGCTCTGGGGCCAACGTCCTGACTTTC. Encoded protein: CASSLRARSGANVLTF.

The rearrangement links TRBV6-4 to TRBJ2-1; D ambiguous. Trimming took 5 bases from V and 12 from J, leaving 17 bases between them. The CDR3 consists of 13 residues. Germline values: CDR1 MRHNA, CDR2 SNTAGT. CDR3 nucleotide sequence: TGTGCCAGCAGTACCGGGCCGCAAGGCTTGCAGTTCTTC. Encoded protein: CASSTGPQGLQFF.

This clonotype showed up many times. The chain carries TRBV3-1 and TRBJ1-1; D gene uncertain. Trimming removed 4 bases from V and 0 bases from J, with 6 bases in between. The CDR3 runs to 13 residues. CDR1 and CDR2 from the germline V gene are LGHDT and YNNKEL (reference sequence). CDR3 nucleotide sequence: TGTGCCAGCAGCCTAAATATGAACACTGAAGCTTTCTTT. This codes for CASSLNMNTEAFF.

This clonotype turned up a few times. This could be a read error, since a much larger clone is one nucleotide away. V usage is TRBV5-4 and J usage is TRBJ2-4, with no clear D. This CDR3 contains 16 residues. Per germline, CDR1 SGHNT and CDR2 YYREEE (reference sequence). The V end was cut by 0 bases, the J end by 10 bases, with 20 bases between. CDR3 loop: CASSLESGLSEKIQYF. In nucleotides, the CDR3 is TGTGCCAGCAGCTTGGAATCCGGGTTATCGGAGAAAATTCAGTACTTC.

In its sample, this clonotype was seen many times. This chain links TRBV7-2 with TRBJ1-1; D call uncertain. Germline loops: CDR1 SGHTA, CDR2 FQGNSA. This CDR3 has 15 residues. V was trimmed by 2 bases and J by 6 bases, leaving 16 bases between them. Written as DNA, the CDR3 is TGTGCCAGCAGCTTATGGAGACTTAGTAGAGCTGAAGCTTTCTTT. Translated, it gives CASSLWRLSRAEAFF.

At least ten counts were recorded for this clonotype. The chain carries TRBV29-1 and TRBJ2-7, with 12 bases that match TRBD2. The V gene end was trimmed by 4 bases and the J gene end by 0 bases; junction bases not matched to a gene: 4. This CDR3 contains 15 residues. In germline, CDR1 is SQVTM, CDR2 ANQGSEA. CDR3 sequence reads: CSVATSGGYSYEQYF. CDR3 in DNA: TGCAGCGTTGCCACTAGCGGGGGGTACTCCTACGAGCAGTACTTC.

Note on this clonotype: Compared with germline, one end of the junction differs, possibly owing to a read error. The J gene is TRBJ2-7, the V gene TRBV7-7; TRBD1 might be the D (6 bases). Germline assignment: CDR1 SSHAT and CDR2 FNYEAQ (reference sequence). This CDR3 is 14 amino acids long. CDR3 protein: CASSPTGQSYEQYF. The CDR3 DNA is TGTGCTAGCAGCCCAACCGGACAGTCGTACGAGCAGTACTTC. Full variable domain (remainder filled in from reference TRBV7-7 and TRBJ2-7): GAGVSQSPRYKVTKRGQDVTLRCDPISSHATLYWYQQALGQGPEFLTYFNYEAQPDKSGLPSDRFSAERPEGSISTLTIQRTEQRDSAMYRCASSPTGQSYEQYFGPGTRLTVT.

This clonotype was seen repeatedly, ten times or more. This chain links TRBV18 with TRBJ1-4, with D possibly matching TRBD1 (5 bases). Trimming took 2 bases from V and 6 from J, leaving 7 bases between them. This CDR3 is built from 13 residues. Germline V CDR1 and CDR2: KGHSH, LQKENI. The CDR3 region is CASSPKGDEKLFF. CDR3 DNA sequence: TGTGCCAGCTCACCAAAAGGGGATGAAAAACTGTTTTTT.

This clonotype was seen repeatedly, ten times or more. V and J are TRBV5-1 and TRBJ2-7; D is unclear. The germline CDR1 and CDR2 sequences are SGHRS and YFSETQ. Between the trimmed V and J ends, which lost 2 bases and 5 bases, there was a span of 17 bases. This CDR3 has 15 residues. In nucleotides, the CDR3 is TGCGCCAGCAGCTTCTATGCAGGAAACCCCAACGAGCAGTACTTC. Amino acid sequence: CASSFYAGNPNEQYF.

This clonotype was recorded many times. This sequence joins TRBV6-4 and TRBJ2-1; D possibly uses TRBD1 or TRBD2 (5 bases each). Germline V gene sequence: CDR1 MRHNA, CDR2 SNTAGT. Between the trimmed V and J ends, which lost 6 bases and 4 bases, there was a span of 16 bases. CDR3 length: 15 amino acids. CDR3 region: CASSRNGDGYNEQFF. The CDR3 bases are TGTGCCAGCAGCAGAAACGGGGACGGTTACAATGAGCAGTTCTTC.

This clonotype has a count of ten or more. This sequence joins TRBV27 and TRBJ1-1; D unresolved. V was shortened by 8 bases and J by 0 bases, with 10 bases between the two germline ends. The CDR3 has 13 amino acids. The germline V gene encodes CDR1 MNHEY and CDR2 SMNVEV (reference sequence). The CDR3 DNA reads TGTGCCAGCGGGGAGATCATGAACACTGAAGCTTTCTTT. Residues: CASGEIMNTEAFF.

This clonotype was picked up a small number of times. The gene calls are TRBV10-3 and TRBJ2-7, with D possibly matching TRBD1 (6 bases). Trimming pared 11 bases from V and 4 bases from J, leaving 15 bases between. Germline loops: CDR1 ENHRY, CDR2 SYGVKD. The CDR3 contains 12 residues. The CDR3: CAVTGLGYEQYF. The DNA for the CDR3 is TGTGCCGTAACAGGGTTGGGATACGAGCAGTACTTC.

This clonotype came up many times. The V call is TRBV6-5, the J call TRBJ2-5, with D unresolved. Per germline, CDR1 MNHEY and CDR2 SVGAGI. CDR3 length: 13 residues. Trimming took 6 bases from V and 6 from J, leaving 14 bases between them. CDR3 sequence (DNA): TGTGCCAGCAGCTTAGTGGGTGGGAAGACCCAGTACTTC. Protein sequence: CASSLVGGKTQYF.

This clonotype was observed at least ten times. This chain joins TRBV29-1 and TRBJ1-2, with 10 nucleotides matching TRBD1. Germline V lookup: CDR1 SQVTM, CDR2 ANQGSEA. The CDR3 runs to 11 residues. The ends lost 7 bases at V and 6 bases at J; junction bases unmatched: 2. The CDR3 sequence: CSAGTGDGYTF. The CDR3 bases are TGCAGCGCCGGGACAGGGGATGGCTACACCTTC.

This clonotype was seen repeatedly, ten times or more. The chain employs TRBV7-6 and TRBJ2-1, with D unclear. V was pared by 2 bases and J by 2 bases, with 10 bases between. CDR1 and CDR2 (germline): SGHVS, FNYEAQ. The CDR3 extends over 15 amino acids. CDR3 nucleotide sequence: TGTGCCAGCAGCTTAACCCGACAAACCTACAATGAGCAGTTCTTC. It is translated as CASSLTRQTYNEQFF.

This clonotype has at least ten counts. The chain employs TRBV12-3 or TRBV12-4 and TRBJ1-1; D might be TRBD1 (5 bases). The CDR3 is 12 residues long. V was pared by 5 bases and J by 9 bases, with 13 bases between. CDR3 DNA sequence: TGTGCCAGCAGTAAGGGGAGGTGGAAAGCTTTCTTT. Translating gives CASSKGRWKAFF.